What follows is one TCR beta chain and its context. Generated by immunoSEQ multiplex PCR, the TCRdb table keeps only in-frame clones and is missing some. The sample lists roughly 200,000 clones, roughly 80% seen once, with over 15% in the top ten. The data are from a study of blood T cell repertoires in COVID-19. As for the study in general: The United States, Italy and Spain supplied acute and convalescent COVID-19 samples.

Looked up from germline, CDR1 is SGHTS and CDR2 is YDEGEE. The CDR3 length is 15 residues. The V and J ends lost 0 bases and 5 bases respectively, with 9 bases between them. The chain uses TRBV5-8 and TRBJ1-6; D is perhaps TRBD1 (5 bases). Source material: peripheral blood. This clonotype originated in an elderly woman with active or convalescent COVID-19. CDR3 bases: TGTGCCAGCAGCTTGGAAGGGGCCGATAATTCACCCCTCCACTTT. Its translation is CASSLEGADNSPLHF.